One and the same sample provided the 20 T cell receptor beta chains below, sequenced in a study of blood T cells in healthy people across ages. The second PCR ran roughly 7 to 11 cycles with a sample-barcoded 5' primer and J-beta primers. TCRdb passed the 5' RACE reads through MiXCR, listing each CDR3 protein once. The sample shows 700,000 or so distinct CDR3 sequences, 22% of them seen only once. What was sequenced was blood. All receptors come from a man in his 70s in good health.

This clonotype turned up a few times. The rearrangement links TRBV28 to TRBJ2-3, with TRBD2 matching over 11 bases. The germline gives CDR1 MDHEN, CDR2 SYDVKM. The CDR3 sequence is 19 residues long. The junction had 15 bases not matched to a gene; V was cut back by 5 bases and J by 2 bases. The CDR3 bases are TGTGCCAGCAGTCCGCCACTAGCGGGGGCCCGAGTATTCACAGATACGCAGTATTTT. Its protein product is CASSPPLAGARVFTDTQYF. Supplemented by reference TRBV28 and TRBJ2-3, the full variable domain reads DVKVTQSSRYLVKRTGEKVFLECVQDMDHENMFWYRQDPGLGLRLIYFSYDVKMKEKGDIPEGYSVSREKKERFSLILESASTNQTSMYLCASSPPLAGARVFTDTQYFGPGTRLTVL.

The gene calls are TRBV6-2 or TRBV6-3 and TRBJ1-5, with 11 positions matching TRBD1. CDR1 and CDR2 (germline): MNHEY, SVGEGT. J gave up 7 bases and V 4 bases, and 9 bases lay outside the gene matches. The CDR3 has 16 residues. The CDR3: CASSFGQGARGQPQHF. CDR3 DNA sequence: TGTGCCAGCAGTTTTGGACAGGGGGCACGGGGGCAGCCCCAGCATTTT.

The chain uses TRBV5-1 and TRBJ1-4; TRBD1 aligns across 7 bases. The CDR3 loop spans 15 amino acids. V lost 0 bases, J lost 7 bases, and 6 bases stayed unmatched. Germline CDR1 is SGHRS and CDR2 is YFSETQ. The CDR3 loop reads CASSLGGTEGEKLFF. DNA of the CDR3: TGCGCCAGCAGCTTGGGGGGGACAGAGGGTGAAAAACTGTTTTTT.

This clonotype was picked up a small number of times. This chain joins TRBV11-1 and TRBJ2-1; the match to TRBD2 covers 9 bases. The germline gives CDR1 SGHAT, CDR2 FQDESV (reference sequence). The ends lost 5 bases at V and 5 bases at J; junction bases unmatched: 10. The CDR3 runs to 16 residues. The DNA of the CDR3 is TGTGCCAGCAGCCTCCACTATAGCGGGGGAAACAATGAGCAGTTCTTC. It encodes CASSLHYSGGNNEQFF.

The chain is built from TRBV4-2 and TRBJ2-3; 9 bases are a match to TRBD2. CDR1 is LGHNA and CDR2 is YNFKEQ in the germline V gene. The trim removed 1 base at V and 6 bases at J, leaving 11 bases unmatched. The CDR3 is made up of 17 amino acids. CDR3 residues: CASSQAHTLAGMDTQYF. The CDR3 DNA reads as TGTGCCAGCAGCCAAGCCCACACGCTAGCGGGGATGGATACGCAGTATTTT.

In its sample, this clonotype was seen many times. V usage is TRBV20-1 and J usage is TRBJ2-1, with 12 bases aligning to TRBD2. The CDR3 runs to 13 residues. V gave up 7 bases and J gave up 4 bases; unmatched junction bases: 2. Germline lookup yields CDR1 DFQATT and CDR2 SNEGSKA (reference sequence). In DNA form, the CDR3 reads TGCAGTGTAGGGACTAGCGGGTACAATGAGCAGTTCTTC. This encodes CSVGTSGYNEQFF.

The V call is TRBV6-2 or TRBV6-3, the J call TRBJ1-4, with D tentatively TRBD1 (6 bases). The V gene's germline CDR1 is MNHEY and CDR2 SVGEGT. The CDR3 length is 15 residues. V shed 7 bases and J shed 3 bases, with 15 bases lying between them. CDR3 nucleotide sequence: TGTGCCAGCACGTCGGTCGGGGGGCCTAATGAAAAACTGTTTTTT. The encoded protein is CASTSVGGPNEKLFF.

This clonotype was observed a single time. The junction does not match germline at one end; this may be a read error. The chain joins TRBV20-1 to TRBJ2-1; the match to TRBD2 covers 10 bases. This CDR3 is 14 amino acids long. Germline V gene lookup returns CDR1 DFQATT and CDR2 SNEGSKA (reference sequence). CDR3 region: CSARVAGGNNGQFF. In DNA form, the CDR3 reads TGCAGTGCTAGGGTAGCGGGAGGTAACAATGGGCAGTTCTTC.

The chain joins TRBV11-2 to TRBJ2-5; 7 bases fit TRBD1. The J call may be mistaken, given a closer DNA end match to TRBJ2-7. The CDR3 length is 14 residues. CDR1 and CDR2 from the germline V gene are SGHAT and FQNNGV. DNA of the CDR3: TGTGCCAGCAGCTCCCCGGGACAGCCCTACGAGCAGTACTTC. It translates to CASSSPGQPYEQYF.

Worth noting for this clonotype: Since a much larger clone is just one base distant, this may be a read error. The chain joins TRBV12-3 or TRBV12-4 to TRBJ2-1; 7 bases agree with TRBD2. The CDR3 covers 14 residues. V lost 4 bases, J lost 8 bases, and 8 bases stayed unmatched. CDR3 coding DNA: TGTGCCAGCAGTTGGGGAACTAGCGCCGATGAGCAGTTCTTC. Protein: CASSWGTSADEQFF.

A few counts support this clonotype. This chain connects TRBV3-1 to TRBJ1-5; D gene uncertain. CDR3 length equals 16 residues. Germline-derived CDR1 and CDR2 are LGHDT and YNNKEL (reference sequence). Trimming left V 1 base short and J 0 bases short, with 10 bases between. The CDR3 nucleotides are TGTGCCAGCAGCCAAGGTGGAATGGGTAGCAATCAGCCCCAGCATTTT. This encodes CASSQGGMGSNQPQHF. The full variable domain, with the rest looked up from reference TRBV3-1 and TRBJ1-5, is DTAVSQTPKYLVTQMGNDKSIKCEQNLGHDTMYWYKQDSKKFLKIMFSYNNKELIINETVPNRFSPKSPDKAHLNLHINSLELGDSAVYFCASSQGGMGSNQPQHFGDGTRLSIL.

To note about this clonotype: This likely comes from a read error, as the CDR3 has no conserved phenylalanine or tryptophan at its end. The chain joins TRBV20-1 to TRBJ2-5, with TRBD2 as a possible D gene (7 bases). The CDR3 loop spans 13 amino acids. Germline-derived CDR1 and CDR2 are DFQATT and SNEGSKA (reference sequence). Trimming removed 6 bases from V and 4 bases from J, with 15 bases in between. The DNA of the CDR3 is TGCAGTGCCCCCGCGGGGGCTTTAGAGACCCAGTACCTC. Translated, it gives CSAPAGALETQYL.

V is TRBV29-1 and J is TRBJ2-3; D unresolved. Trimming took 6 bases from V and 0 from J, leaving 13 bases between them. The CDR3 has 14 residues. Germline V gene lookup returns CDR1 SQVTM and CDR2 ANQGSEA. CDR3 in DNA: TGCAGCGTCCAGGTGGGGTCTAGCACAGATACGCAGTATTTT. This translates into CSVQVGSSTDTQYF.

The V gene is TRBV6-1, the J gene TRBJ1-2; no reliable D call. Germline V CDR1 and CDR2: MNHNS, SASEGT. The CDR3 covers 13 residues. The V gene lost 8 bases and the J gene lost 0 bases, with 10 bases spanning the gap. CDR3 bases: TGTGCCAGCTATCTGAAAGCTAACTATGGCTACACCTTC. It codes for CASYLKANYGYTF.

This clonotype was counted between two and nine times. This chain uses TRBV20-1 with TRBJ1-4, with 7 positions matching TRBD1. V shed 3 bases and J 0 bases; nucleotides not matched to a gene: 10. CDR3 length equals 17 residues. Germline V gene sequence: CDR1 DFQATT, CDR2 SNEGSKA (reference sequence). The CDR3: CSASSQGDPATNEKLFF. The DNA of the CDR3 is TGCAGTGCTAGCTCTCAGGGGGACCCAGCAACTAATGAAAAACTGTTTTTT.

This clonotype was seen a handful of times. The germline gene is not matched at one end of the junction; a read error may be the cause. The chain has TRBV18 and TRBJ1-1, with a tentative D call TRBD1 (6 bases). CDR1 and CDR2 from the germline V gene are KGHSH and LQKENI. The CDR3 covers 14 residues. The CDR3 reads CASSLQGSDTEAFF. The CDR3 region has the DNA TGTGCCAGCTCACTTCAGGGGTCGGACACTGAAGCCTTCTTT.

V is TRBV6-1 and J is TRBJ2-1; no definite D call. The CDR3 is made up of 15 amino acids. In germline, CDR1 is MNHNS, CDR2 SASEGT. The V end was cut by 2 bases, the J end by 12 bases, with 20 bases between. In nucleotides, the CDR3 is TGTGCCAGCAGTGAACTTCGGGCCCGATATGAAGGGCAGTTCTTC. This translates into CASSELRARYEGQFF.

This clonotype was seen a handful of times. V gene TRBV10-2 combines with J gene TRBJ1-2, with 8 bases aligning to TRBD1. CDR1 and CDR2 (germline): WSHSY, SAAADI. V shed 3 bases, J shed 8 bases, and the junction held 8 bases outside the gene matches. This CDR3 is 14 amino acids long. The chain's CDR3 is CASSDRGPQYGYTF. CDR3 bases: TGCGCCAGCAGTGACAGGGGGCCCCAGTACGGCTACACCTTC.

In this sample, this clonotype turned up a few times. This CDR3 is CASSADRQGYGYTF. CDR3 in DNA: TGTGCCAGTAGTGCCGATAGACAGGGCTATGGCTACACCTTC. The chain uses TRBV19 and TRBJ1-2; 7 nucleotides agree with TRBD1. The length of the CDR3 is 14 residues. Per the germline V gene, CDR1 is LNHDA and CDR2 is SQIVND (reference sequence). V lost 5 bases and J lost 4; bases outside the gene matches: 7. The variable domain in full, completed from reference TRBV19 and TRBJ1-2, reads DGGITQSPKYLFRKEGQNVTLSCEQNLNHDAMYWYRQDPGQGLRLIYYSQIVNDFQKGDIAEGYSVSREKKESFPLTVTSAQKNPTAFYLCASSADRQGYGYTFGSGTRLTVV.

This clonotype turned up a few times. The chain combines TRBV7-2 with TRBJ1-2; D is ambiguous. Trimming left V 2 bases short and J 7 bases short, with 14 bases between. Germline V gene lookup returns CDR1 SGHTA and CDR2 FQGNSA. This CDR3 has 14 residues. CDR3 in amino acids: CASSLWVHKPGYTF. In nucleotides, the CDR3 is TGTGCCAGCAGCTTATGGGTACACAAACCTGGCTACACCTTC. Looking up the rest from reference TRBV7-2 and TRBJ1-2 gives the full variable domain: GAGVSQSPSNKVTEKGKDVELRCDPISGHTALYWYRQSLGQGLEFLIYFQGNSAPDKSGLPSDRFSAERTGGSVSTLTIQRTQQEDSAVYLCASSLWVHKPGYTFGSGTRLTVV.